This T cell receptor beta chain was found in a study of blood T cell repertoires in COVID-19. Looking at the study overall: Acute and convalescent COVID-19 specimens originated in the United States, Italy and Spain. The cDNA or gDNA used as material had been derived from T cells, B-cell-depleted T cells, or PBMCs.

As handled by the study authors: Estimation of nucleated cell counts was performed using reference gene primer amplification. Data came from immunoSEQ multiplex PCR; TCRdb stores just in-frame clones and leaves some out. That table is the source of V, J and clone size, and D and trimming were worked out from the DNA. The data contain over 25,000 clones, about nine tenths of them seen just once; the ten biggest clones take up approximately 9.8%. Germline V gene data show CDR1 as MNHNY and CDR2 as SVGAGI (reference sequence). The CDR3 consists of 16 residues. Trimming took 5 bases from V and 5 from J; bases not matched to a gene: 11.

The J gene is TRBJ2-5, the V gene TRBV6-6; 10 bases are shared with TRBD1. The sequence was obtained from a human donor with active COVID-19. The donor label of this sample is uncertain. Material: peripheral blood. CDR3 region: CASSARDRGVMETQYF. Written as DNA, the CDR3 is TGTGCCAGCAGTGCTCGGGACAGGGGTGTTATGGAGACCCAGTACTTC.